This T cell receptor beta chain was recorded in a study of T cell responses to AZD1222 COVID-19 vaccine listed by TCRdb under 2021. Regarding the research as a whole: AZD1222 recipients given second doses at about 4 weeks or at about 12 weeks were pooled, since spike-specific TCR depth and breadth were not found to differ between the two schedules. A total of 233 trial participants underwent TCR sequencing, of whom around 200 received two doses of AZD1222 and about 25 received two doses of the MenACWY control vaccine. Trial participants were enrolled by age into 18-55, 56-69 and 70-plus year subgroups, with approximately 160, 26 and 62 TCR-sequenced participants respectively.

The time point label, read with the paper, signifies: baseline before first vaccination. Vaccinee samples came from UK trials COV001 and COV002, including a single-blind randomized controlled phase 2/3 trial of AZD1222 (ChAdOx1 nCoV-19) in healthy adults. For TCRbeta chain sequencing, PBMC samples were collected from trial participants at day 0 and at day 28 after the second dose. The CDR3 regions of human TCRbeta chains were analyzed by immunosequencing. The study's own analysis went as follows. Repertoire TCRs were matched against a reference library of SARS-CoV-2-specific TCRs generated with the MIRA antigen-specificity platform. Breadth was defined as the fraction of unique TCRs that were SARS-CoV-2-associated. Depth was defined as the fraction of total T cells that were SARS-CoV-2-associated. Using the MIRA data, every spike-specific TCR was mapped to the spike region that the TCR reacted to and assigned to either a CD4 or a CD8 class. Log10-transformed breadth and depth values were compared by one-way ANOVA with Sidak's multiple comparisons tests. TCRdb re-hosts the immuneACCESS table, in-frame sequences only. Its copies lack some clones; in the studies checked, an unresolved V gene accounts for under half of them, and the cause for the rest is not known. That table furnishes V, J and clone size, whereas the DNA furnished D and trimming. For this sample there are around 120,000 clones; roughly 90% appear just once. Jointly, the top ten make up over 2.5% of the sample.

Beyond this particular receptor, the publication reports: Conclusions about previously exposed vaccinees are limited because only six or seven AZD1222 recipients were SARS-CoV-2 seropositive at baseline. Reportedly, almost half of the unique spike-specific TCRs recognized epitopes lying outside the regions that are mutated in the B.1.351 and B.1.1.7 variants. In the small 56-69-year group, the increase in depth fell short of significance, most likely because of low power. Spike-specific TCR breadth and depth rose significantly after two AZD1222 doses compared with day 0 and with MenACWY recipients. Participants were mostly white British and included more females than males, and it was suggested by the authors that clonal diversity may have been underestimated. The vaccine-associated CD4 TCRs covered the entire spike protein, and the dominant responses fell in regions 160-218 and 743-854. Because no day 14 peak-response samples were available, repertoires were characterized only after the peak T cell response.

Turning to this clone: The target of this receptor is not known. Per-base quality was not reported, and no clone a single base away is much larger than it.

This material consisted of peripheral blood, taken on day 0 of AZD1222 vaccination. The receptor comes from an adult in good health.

The CDR3 is CASSLGEGAVGGYTF. The nucleotides read TGTGCCAGCAGCTTAGGCGAGGGGGCGGTCGGCGGCTACACCTTC. Recombination joined TRBV7-2 with TRBJ1-2; the junction holds 7 bases that match TRBD1. For CDR1 and CDR2, the germline V gene lists SGHTA and FQGNSA. The V end gives up 1 base and the J end 8 bases, leaving 10 bases in the junction not matched to a gene. Counted from cysteine to phenylalanine, this CDR3 has 15 amino acids. This entry keeps only the CDR3 DNA: 45 bases, framed from base 1.